The rows below give T cell receptor beta chains drawn from one sample of a study of radiotherapy plus CTLA-4 blockade in lung cancer. Here immunoSEQ multiplex PCR was the method, and the copy in TCRdb shows in-frame clones only, minus some. Of tens of thousands of clones in the sample, about two thirds are singletons; the top ten hold about 14%. This sample comprised peripheral blood, obtained from a patient treated with radiotherapy plus ipilimumab. The source of these receptors is a human donor with non-small cell lung cancer that progressed on radiotherapy plus ipilimumab. CDR3s include the opening cysteine and the closing phenylalanine or tryptophan.

v_gene,j_gene,CDR3aa
TRBV20-1,TRBJ2-1,CSAIQSREQFF
TRBV6-1,TRBJ1-5,CASSDKVAGNQPQHF
TRBV7-6,TRBJ2-7,CASSRAGTSSYEQYF
TRBV19,TRBJ1-1,CASSIGGSLNTEAFF
TRBV13,TRBJ1-2,CASSPTGGTYGYTF
TRBV6-1,TRBJ2-5,CASIEGQGARKTQYF
TRBV5-1,TRBJ2-5,CASSLAGSGLRREETQYF
TRBV13,TRBJ1-2,CASSISRDRVSGYTF
TRBV6-1,TRBJ2-7,CASSDHSGSFEQYF
TRBV27,TRBJ1-5,CASSSSHQPQHF
TRBV5-4,TRBJ2-1,CASSLRGSSYNEQFF
TRBV27,TRBJ2-7,CASSAGQGEGATEQYF
TRBV6-6,TRBJ1-1,CASWRTMNTEAFF
TRBV4-3,TRBJ2-7,CASSQEWRSPRYEQYF
TRBV30,TRBJ2-3,CAWSDSGWGTQYF
TRBV5-6,TRBJ2-7,CASSLSTGYHEQYF
TRBV4-3,TRBJ2-1,CASSQDRGQGHNEQFF
TRBV28,TRBJ2-2,CASSLRTYGELFF
TRBV6-1,TRBJ1-3,CASSLQGAGGNTIYF
TRBV18,TRBJ1-3,CASSRGVSSGNTIYF
TRBV4-2,TRBJ1-5,CASSHTGSNQPQHF
TRBV19,TRBJ1-5,CASSIKDRPNQPQHF
TRBV6-1,TRBJ1-4,CASSEGEDRYNEKLFF
TRBV27,TRBJ2-2,CASSLLKAQGSTGELFF
TRBV5-1,TRBJ2-5,CASSLAVAGAGETQYF
TRBV6-1,TRBJ2-2,CASSDPGRTGELFF
TRBV6-1,TRBJ2-1,CASSERASAYNEQFF
TRBV7-9,TRBJ2-5,CASSLGTGGYQETQYF
TRBV18,TRBJ1-2,CASSPRAGVGWGYTF
TRBV28,TRBJ2-7,CASSFRGVGYEQYF
TRBV18,TRBJ2-5,CASTSRDEVWETQYF
TRBV28,TRBJ2-7,CASMAGGSFSYEQYF
TRBV4-1,TRBJ2-5,CASSQAGRQETQYF
TRBV27,TRBJ2-1,CASSLTYGPLAGEDNEQFF
TRBV5-6,TRBJ1-2,CASTWQGASGYTF
TRBV14,TRBJ2-7,CASSQEQRARQYF
TRBV9,TRBJ2-1,CASSTRTSGSTYEQFF
TRBV7-8,TRBJ1-3,CASSQSGSRSGNTIYF
TRBV5-1,TRBJ2-3,CASSFRTSSTDTQYF
TRBV5-4,TRBJ2-1,CASSLAGSYNEQFF
TRBV2,TRBJ1-4,CASNLGGGSNEKLFF
TRBV28,TRBJ1-2,CASSRDRGNYGYTF
TRBV28,TRBJ2-5,CASSLLRVGKTQYF
TRBV5-4,TRBJ2-5,CASRLAGGETQYF
TRBV7-8,TRBJ1-5,CASSRGQGAGQPQHF